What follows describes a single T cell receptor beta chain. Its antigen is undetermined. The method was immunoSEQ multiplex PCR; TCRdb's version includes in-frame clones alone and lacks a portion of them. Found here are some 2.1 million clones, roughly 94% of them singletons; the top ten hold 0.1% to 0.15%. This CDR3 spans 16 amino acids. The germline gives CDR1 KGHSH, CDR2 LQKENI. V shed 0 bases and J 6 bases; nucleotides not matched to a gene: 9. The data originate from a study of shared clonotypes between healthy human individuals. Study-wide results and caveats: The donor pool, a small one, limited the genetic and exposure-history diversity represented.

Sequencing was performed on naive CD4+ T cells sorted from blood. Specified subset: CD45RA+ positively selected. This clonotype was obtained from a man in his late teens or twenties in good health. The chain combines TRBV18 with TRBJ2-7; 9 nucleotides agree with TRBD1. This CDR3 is CASSPPPGQGKAEQYF. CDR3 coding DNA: TGTGCCAGCTCACCACCCCCCGGACAGGGGAAAGCCGAGCAGTACTTC.